Described below is a single TCR beta chain sequence and its context. In the original processing: Reference gene primers were amplified, and this amplification served to estimate nucleated cell counts. This table comes from immunoSEQ multiplex PCR, and its TCRdb copy is limited to in-frame clones, with some not included. V, J and clone size are those of that table, while D and trimming were read from the DNA. The sample contains about 190,000 clones, around nine tenths of which appear only once. This entry comes from a study of blood T cell repertoires in COVID-19. CDR1 and CDR2 from the germline V gene are MNHNY and SVGAGI (reference sequence). V was trimmed by 2 bases and J by 6 bases, leaving 5 bases between them. The CDR3 spans 12 residues.

The chain couples TRBV6-6 to TRBJ2-1; D perhaps matches TRBD1 (5 bases). This sequence originates from a woman in her 70s with COVID-19, enrolled during active disease. Sequencing was done on a sample of peripheral blood. In DNA form, the CDR3 reads TGTGCCAGCAGTTACGACAGCAATGAGCAGTTCTTC. It translates to CASSYDSNEQFF.